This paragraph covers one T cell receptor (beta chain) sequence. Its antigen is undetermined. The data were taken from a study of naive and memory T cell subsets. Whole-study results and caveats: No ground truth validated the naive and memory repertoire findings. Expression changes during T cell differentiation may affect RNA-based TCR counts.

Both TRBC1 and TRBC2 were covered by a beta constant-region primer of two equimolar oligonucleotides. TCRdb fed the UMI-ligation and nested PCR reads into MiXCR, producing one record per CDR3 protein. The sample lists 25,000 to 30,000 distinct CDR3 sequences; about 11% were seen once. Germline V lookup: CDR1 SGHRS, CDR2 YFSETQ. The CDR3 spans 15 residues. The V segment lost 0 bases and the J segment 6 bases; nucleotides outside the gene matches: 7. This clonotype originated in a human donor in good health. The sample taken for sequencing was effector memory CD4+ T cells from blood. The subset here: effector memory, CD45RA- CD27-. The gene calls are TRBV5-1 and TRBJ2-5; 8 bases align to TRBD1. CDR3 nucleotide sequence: TGCGCCAGCAGCTTGGGGCCGGGACAGGAAAAGACCCAGTACTTC. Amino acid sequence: CASSLGPGQEKTQYF.